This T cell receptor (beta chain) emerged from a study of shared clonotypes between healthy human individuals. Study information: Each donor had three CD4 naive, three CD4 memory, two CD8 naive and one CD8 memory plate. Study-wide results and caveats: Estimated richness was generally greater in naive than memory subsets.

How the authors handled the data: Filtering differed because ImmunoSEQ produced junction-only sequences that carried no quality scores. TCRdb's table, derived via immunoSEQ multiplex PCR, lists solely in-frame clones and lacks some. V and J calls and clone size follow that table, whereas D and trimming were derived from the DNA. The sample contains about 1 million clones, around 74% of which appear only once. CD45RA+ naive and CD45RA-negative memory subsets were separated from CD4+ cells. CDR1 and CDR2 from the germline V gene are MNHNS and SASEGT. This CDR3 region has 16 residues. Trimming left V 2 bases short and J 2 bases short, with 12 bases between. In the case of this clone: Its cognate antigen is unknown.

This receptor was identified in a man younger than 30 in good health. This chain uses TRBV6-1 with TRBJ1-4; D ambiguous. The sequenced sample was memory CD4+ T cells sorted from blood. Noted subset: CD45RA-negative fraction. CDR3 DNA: TGTGCCAGCAGTGAACTGAGGACCCAGACTAATGAAAAACTGTTTTTT. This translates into CASSELRTQTNEKLFF.